This T cell receptor (beta chain) came from a study of breast tumors, draining lymph nodes, adjacent tissues. Findings and limits, study-wide: Tumor T cell lymph node origin was a supported hypothesis, not proven. Compared with lymph nodes, tumors were less diverse; compared with nontumor tissue, more. Data fit most tumor T cells coming from lymph node, expanding in tumor. Compared with basal-like, luminal-like tumors shared significantly more repertoire with nontumor tissue.

About this clonotype itself: No antigen is known for it.

Axillary draining lymph nodes of breast cancer patients supplied the node samples. MiXCR was run by TCRdb on the multiplex PCR reads, yielding one entry per CDR3 protein. The repertoire holds fewer than 200,000 distinct CDR3 sequences, with roughly 30% as singletons. Germline values: CDR1 DFQATT, CDR2 SNEGSKA (reference sequence). This CDR3 region has 9 residues. V was clipped by 4 bases and J by 16 bases, with 8 bases between them. The origin of this receptor is a female donor with breast cancer. Some clones in this sample may be carry-over from other donors' samples. The specimen was axillary lymph node tissue. The chain recombines TRBV20-1 with TRBJ1-6; D is possibly TRBD1 (6 bases). CDR3 coding DNA: TGCAGTGCTAAGGACAGTCTCCACTTT. Encoded protein: CSAKDSLHF.